This T cell receptor (beta chain) was recorded in a study of technical replicates of blood from several donors. This table comes from immunoSEQ multiplex PCR, and its TCRdb copy is limited to in-frame clones, with some not included. The sample holds tens of thousands of clones, 75% to 90% seen once. The CDR3 extends over 13 amino acids. The germline CDR1 and CDR2 sequences are MNHEY and SMNVEV (reference sequence). V was pared by 5 bases and J by 1 base, with 9 bases between. The clonotype comes from a human donor in good health. Sequenced: T cells isolated from PBMCs. The chain couples TRBV27 to TRBJ2-7, with D maybe TRBD2 (6 bases). As DNA, the CDR3 is TGTGCCAGCAGTCCGGGACTGTCCTACGAGCAGTACTTC. Protein: CASSPGLSYEQYF.